This TCR beta chain was found in a study of glioma-infiltrating T cells. Trimming took 1 base from V and 0 from J, leaving 10 bases between them. CDR3 length: 16 amino acids. Germline V lookup: CDR1 KGHDR, CDR2 SFDVKD. Worth noting for this clonotype: Its matching antigen is unknown.

TCR alpha and beta CDR3 regions were amplified from RNA using iRepertoire nested multiplex PCR. Tissue mRNA or PBMC total RNA, roughly 95-400 ng, went into one-step reverse transcription and amplification. TCRdb independently ran MiXCR on the multiplex PCR reads; one entry per CDR3 protein. The table has about 130,000 distinct CDR3 sequences, roughly a quarter seen once. The study's findings and limits: CDR3 overlap between tissue and blood was very small. Gliomas, especially low-grade, showed above-expected tissue-blood divergence; non-neoplastic patients showed below.

The chain couples TRBV24-1 to TRBJ2-3; D gene ambiguous. The source material was glioma tissue, nonneoplastic brain tissue, or PBMCs (not recorded which). This clonotype was obtained from a human donor with low-grade glioma or glioblastoma, undergoing nonglioma brain surgery, or in good health (not recorded which). In DNA form, the CDR3 reads TGTGCCACCAGTGATTTCACAGTTGGGAGCACAGATACGCAGTATTTT. Translating it yields CATSDFTVGSTDTQYF.